This T cell receptor (beta chain) was identified during a study of T cells in Graves' hyperthyroidism and ophthalmopathy. Template material for amplifying TCR beta CDR3 regions consisted of RNA transcripts. The primer set for the first-round RT-PCR of the TCR CDR3 was HTBI. TCRdb recomputed calls from the multiplex PCR reads with MiXCR, one row per CDR3 protein. The sample yields 300,000 to 450,000 distinct CDR3 sequences, more than 11% seen once. V was pared by 4 bases and J by 5 bases, with 8 bases of the junction left unmatched. Germline V gene lookup returns CDR1 SGHRS and CDR2 YFSETQ. This CDR3 is 15 amino acids long.

V is TRBV5-1 and J is TRBJ2-1, with 8 bases lining up with TRBD1. Sequencing input: blood. This clonotype originated in a woman between 55 and 75 years old with Graves' hyperthyroidism. This CDR3 is CASSLAPGQDNEQFF. The CDR3 bases are TGCGCCAGCAGCCTTGCTCCGGGACAGGACAATGAGCAGTTCTTC.